Detailed here is one TCR beta chain. Its antigen remains unknown. The sample belongs to a study of regulatory T cells in long-lasting Graves disease. V was cut by 6 bases and J by 4 bases, with 13 bases left in between. Looked up from germline, CDR1 is DFQATT and CDR2 is SNEGSKA (reference sequence). The CDR3 length is 13 residues. Investigators prepared the TCR beta libraries by applying iRepertoire HTBI primers and Arm-PCR of CDR3 regions. The authors' processing: Sample data revealed about 62 TRBV and 14 TRBJ segments. A single record per CDR3 protein comes from TCRdb applying MiXCR to the multiplex PCR reads. These V and J calls rely on TCRdb rather than the paper's analysis. Of roughly 430,000 distinct CDR3 sequences listed, approximately 22% are singletons. Regarding time point: persistent/refractory GD, antithyroid drugs over 5 years with positive TRAb. PBMCs were the source of the RNA used for TCR sequencing. Patients were from an endocrinology department in Xi'an, China. A peripheral blood sample, roughly 8.5 milliliters in volume, was drawn into EDTA tubes.

General study results and limits: Study was limited to peripheral blood, excluding thyroid tissue.

The chain is built from TRBV20-1 and TRBJ2-1; D is perhaps TRBD1 (6 bases). The material was peripheral blood mononuclear cells (PBMCs), obtained when the disease was refractory, from a patient treated with antithyroid drugs. The TCR sequence derives from a female donor with Graves disease. CDR3 DNA: TGCAGTGCCAGGGGTTCGGGGTACAATGAGCAGTTCTTC. It yields the protein CSARGSGYNEQFF.